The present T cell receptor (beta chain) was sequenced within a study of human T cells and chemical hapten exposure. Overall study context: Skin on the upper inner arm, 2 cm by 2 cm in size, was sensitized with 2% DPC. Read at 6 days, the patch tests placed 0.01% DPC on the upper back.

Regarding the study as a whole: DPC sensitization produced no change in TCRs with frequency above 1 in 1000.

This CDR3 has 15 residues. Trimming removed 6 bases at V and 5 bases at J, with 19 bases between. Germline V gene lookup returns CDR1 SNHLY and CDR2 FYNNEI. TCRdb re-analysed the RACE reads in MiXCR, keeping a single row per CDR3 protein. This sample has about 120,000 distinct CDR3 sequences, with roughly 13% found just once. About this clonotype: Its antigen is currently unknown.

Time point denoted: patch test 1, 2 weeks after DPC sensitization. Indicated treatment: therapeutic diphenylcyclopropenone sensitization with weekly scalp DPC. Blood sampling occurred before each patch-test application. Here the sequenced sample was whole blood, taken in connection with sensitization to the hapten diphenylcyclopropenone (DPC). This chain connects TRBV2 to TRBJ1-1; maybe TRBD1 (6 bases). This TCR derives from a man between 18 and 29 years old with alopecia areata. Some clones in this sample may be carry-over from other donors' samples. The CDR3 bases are TGTGCCAGCAGCGCGCCACAGGGTTTTTGGACTGAAGCTTTCTTT. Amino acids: CASSAPQGFWTEAFF. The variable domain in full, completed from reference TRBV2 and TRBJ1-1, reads EPEVTQTPSHQVTQMGQEVILRCVPISNHLYFYWYRQILGQKVEFLVSFYNNEISEKSEIFDDQFSVERPDGSNFTLKIRSTKLEDSAMYFCASSAPQGFWTEAFFGQGTRLTVV.